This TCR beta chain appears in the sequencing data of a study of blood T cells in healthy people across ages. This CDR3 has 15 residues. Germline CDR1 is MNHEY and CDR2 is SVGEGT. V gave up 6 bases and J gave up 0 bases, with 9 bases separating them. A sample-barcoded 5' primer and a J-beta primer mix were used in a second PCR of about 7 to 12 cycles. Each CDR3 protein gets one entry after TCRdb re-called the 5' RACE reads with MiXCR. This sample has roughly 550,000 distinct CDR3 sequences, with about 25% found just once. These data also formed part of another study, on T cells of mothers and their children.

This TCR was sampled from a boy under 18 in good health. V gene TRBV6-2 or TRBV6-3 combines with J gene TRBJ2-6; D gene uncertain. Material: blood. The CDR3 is CASSDSYSGANVLTF. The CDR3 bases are TGTGCCAGCAGCGATTCCTACTCTGGGGCCAACGTCCTGACTTTC.